Here is one TCR beta chain with its context. In the original workflow: How many nucleated cells were present was estimated from reference gene primer amplification. TCRdb keeps only in-frame clones here, not all; method: immunoSEQ multiplex PCR. V, J and clone size are those of that table, while D and trimming were read from the DNA. The data show 50,000 to 60,000 clones, 89% seen once. This specimen comes from a study of blood T cell repertoires in COVID-19. Overall study: From the United States, Italy and Spain came samples of acute and convalescent COVID-19. From T cells, B-cell-depleted T cells, or PBMCs came the material, which was cDNA or gDNA.

This CDR3 is 15 amino acids long. CDR1 and CDR2 (germline): LGHDT, YNNKEL (reference sequence). V dropped 6 bases and J dropped 7; count of bases not matched to a gene: 15. The chain carries TRBV3-1 (or the pseudogene TRBV3-2) and TRBJ2-7, with TRBD2 matching 7 bases. The sample comprised peripheral blood. This receptor was identified in an elderly man with active or convalescent COVID-19. Written as DNA, the CDR3 is TGTGCCAGCAGTGCCCCGGGACTATCCTCTGAGGAGCAGTACTTC. Translation: CASSAPGLSSEEQYF.